There are a few counts of the clone carrying this T cell receptor (beta chain). Profiling that covered TCR beta VDJ and CDR3 relied on genomic DNA as its template. TCRdb itself ran the reads through MiXCR, one entry per CDR3 protein. The sample lists a few hundred thousand distinct CDR3 sequences; roughly a third were seen once. Patients chosen for sequencing had CD8+CD57+ cells that had expanded, as shown by flow cytometry. The cohort consisted entirely of patients having severe acquired aplastic anemia. This record belongs to a study of CD8+CD57+ T cells in acquired aplastic anemia. Germline-derived CDR1 and CDR2 are SGHTS and YDEGEE. Trimming stripped 5 bases from V and 6 bases from J, with 21 bases between. The CDR3 contains 15 residues.

The sequence came from a human donor with aplastic anemia. Sequencing was done on a sample of sorted CD4+, CD8+, or CD8+CD57+ T cells (not recorded which) from PBMCs. The rearrangement links TRBV5-8 to TRBJ2-7; weak D call: TRBD1 (5 bases). The CDR3 coding sequence is TGTGCCAGCAGACCTAAAGGGGCCGCCAAAGGCGAGCAGTACTTC. Its protein is CASRPKGAAKGEQYF.